This TCR beta chain was identified during a study of cytomegalovirus exposure and HLA in healthy donors. The study's findings and limits: In vitro confirmation showed three CMV-associated chains to be CMV antigen specific. In an earlier analysis, in some 500 donors, most V segments appeared productive either ~87% or ~30% of the time.

Germline-derived CDR1 and CDR2 are SQVTM and ANQGSEA. The CDR3 loop spans 14 amino acids. The PCR employed 60 Vbeta primers together with 13 Jbeta primers. Assay used: immunoSEQ multiplex PCR; TCRdb lists only in-frame clones, some missing. The table has around 140,000 clones, 80% seen once. As concerns this clone: Its antigen is undetermined.

This clonotype was obtained from a man in his forties or fifties in good health and CMV-seronegative. The specimen sequenced was PBMCs. V is TRBV29-1 and J is TRBJ2-5, with D maybe TRBD2 (6 bases). The end of the DNA is better explained by TRBJ2-7, so the J call may be wrong. The CDR3 bases are TGCAGCGTCGACGGGCAGGGAGGAACCTACGAGCAGTACTTC. This sequence encodes CSVDGQGGTYEQYF.